These 22 T cell receptor beta chains originate from one sample sequenced in a study of a mutant IDH1 vaccine in newly diagnosed glioma. Sequencing used immunoSEQ multiplex PCR; TCRdb keeps in-frame clones, though not all of them. The repertoire has 35,000 to 40,000 clones, 75% of them found once; the top ten carry around 8.9%. These receptors are not linked to any known antigen. Time point defined: week 47, end of study. Every vaccine dose comprised 300 ug of mutant IDH1 20-mer peptide plus topical imiquimod. Source: PBMCs, taken from a glioma patient whose treatment included an IDH1 peptide vaccine. These receptor sequences come from a man aged 40-49 years with glioma.

The chain is built from TRBV4-1 and TRBJ2-2; 7 nucleotides agree with TRBD2. CDR1 is MGHRA and CDR2 is YSYEKL in the germline V gene. This CDR3 is built from 15 residues. V dropped 8 bases and J dropped 3; count of bases not matched to a gene: 9. This CDR3 is CASRTRPLHTGELFF. As DNA, the CDR3 is TGCGCCAGCCGGACTAGGCCATTGCACACCGGGGAGCTGTTTTTT.

Written as DNA, the CDR3 is TGCGCCAGCAGTGCTGGACAGAATAATTCACCCCTCCACTTT. This gives the protein CASSAGQNNSPLHF. The genes are TRBV10-1 and TRBJ1-6, with D possibly TRBD1 on 6 matching bases. Germline lookup yields CDR1 WNHNN and CDR2 SYGVQD (reference sequence). Deletions cut 4 bases from V and 5 bases from J, with 9 bases between. The CDR3 contains 14 residues.

The V and J genes are TRBV27 and TRBJ1-2; D not resolved. The CDR3 has 16 residues. The germline gives CDR1 MNHEY, CDR2 SMNVEV (reference sequence). The ends were cut back, 4 bases at V and 0 bases at J, with 15 bases in the middle. The chain's CDR3 is CASSSPAGLANYGYTF. The CDR3 DNA reads TGTGCCAGCAGTTCCCCGGCGGGCCTAGCTAACTATGGCTACACCTTC.

This chain uses TRBV5-8 with TRBJ2-2; 7 bases are a match to TRBD2. V was pared by 0 bases and J by 7 bases, with 12 bases of the junction left unmatched. Germline CDR1 SGHTS, CDR2 YDEGEE. The CDR3 length is 17 residues. CDR3: CASSLGLYAGAVGELFF. DNA for the CDR3: TGTGCCAGCAGCTTGGGTTTATATGCGGGAGCAGTCGGGGAGCTGTTTTTT.

The J gene is TRBJ2-5, the V gene TRBV7-6; D is possibly TRBD2 (6 bases). The CDR3 is 16 residues long. CDR1 and CDR2 (germline): SGHVS, FNYEAQ. Trimming pared 5 bases from V and 4 bases from J, leaving 20 bases between. The CDR3 nucleotides are TGTGCCAGCAGCCGCCGGCTGGGCGGGAAGGGAGAGACCCAGTACTTC. This gives the protein CASSRRLGGKGETQYF.

The chain couples TRBV29-1 to TRBJ1-5; 7 bases map to TRBD1. CDR1 is SQVTM, CDR2 ANQGSEA, per germline. CDR3 length equals 14 residues. V shed 4 bases and J 2 bases; nucleotides not matched to a gene: 5. The CDR3 loop reads CSVAQGSGNQPQHF. CDR3 nucleotides: TGCAGCGTTGCACAGGGGTCGGGCAATCAGCCCCAGCATTTT.

The rearrangement links TRBV18 to TRBJ2-3; D is undetermined. The CDR3 is made up of 16 amino acids. Germline values: CDR1 KGHSH, CDR2 LQKENI. V was clipped by 3 bases and J by 1 base, with 14 bases between them. CDR3 DNA: TGTGCCAGCTCACCGTCGTGGGGTGAAGGCACAGATACGCAGTATTTT. This translates into CASSPSWGEGTDTQYF.

The CDR3, as DNA: TGTGCCAGCAGCTTAGCGGGGACAGGGACTGAAAAACTGTTTTTT. It specifies CASSLAGTGTEKLFF. This chain connects TRBV7-9 to TRBJ1-4; TRBD1 aligns across 9 bases. V shed 0 bases and J 7 bases; nucleotides not matched to a gene: 3. The germline V gene has CDR1 SEHNR and CDR2 FQNEAQ (reference sequence). There are 15 residues in the CDR3.

This rearrangement joins TRBV30 to TRBJ1-1; the match to TRBD1 covers 7 bases. CDR1 is GTSNPN and CDR2 is SVGIG in the germline V gene (reference sequence). With 0 bases clipped from V and 1 base from J, the junction kept 2 bases outside the gene matches. CDR3 length: 14 amino acids. This CDR3 reads CAWSVTGTNTEAFF. CDR3 bases: TGTGCCTGGAGTGTGACAGGGACGAACACTGAAGCTTTCTTT.

The chain joins TRBV5-1 to TRBJ2-7; no reliable D call. There are 16 residues in the CDR3. V was shortened by 4 bases and J by 3 bases, with 20 bases between the two germline ends. CDR1 and CDR2 (germline): SGHRS, YFSETQ. The CDR3 is CASSLRPREVGYEQYF. DNA for the CDR3: TGCGCCAGCAGCCTTCGGCCCCGCGAGGTTGGCTACGAGCAGTACTTC.

The chain employs TRBV7-9 and TRBJ1-1; D is unclear. There are 14 residues in the CDR3. V lost 0 bases and J lost 0, with 5 bases in between. In germline, CDR1 is SEHNR, CDR2 FQNEAQ (reference sequence). CDR3 bases: TGTGCCAGCAGCTTAGCGGAAGTGAACACTGAAGCTTTCTTT. This gives the protein CASSLAEVNTEAFF.

This clone has just a few counts. The chain links TRBV7-9 to TRBJ2-7; D may be TRBD1 (6 bases). This CDR3 has 12 residues. The germline V and J ends were trimmed by 6 bases and 2 bases, with 8 bases remaining between them. Germline V gene data show CDR1 as SEHNR and CDR2 as FQNEAQ (reference sequence). CDR3 residues: CASRGQTYEQYV. As DNA, the CDR3 is TGTGCCAGCAGAGGACAGACCTACGAGCAGTACGTC.

The chain links TRBV6-5 to TRBJ1-2, with D tentatively TRBD1 (5 bases). V was pared by 0 bases and J by 3 bases, with 11 bases between. This CDR3 contains 15 residues. CDR1 MNHEY and CDR2 SVGAGI come from the germline V gene. The CDR3 loop reads CASSYSGGGYYGYTF. CDR3 coding DNA: TGTGCCAGCAGTTACTCGGGTGGGGGTTACTATGGCTACACCTTC.

V usage is TRBV6-5 and J usage is TRBJ2-7, with D perhaps TRBD1 or TRBD2 (5 bases each). The germline V gene has CDR1 MNHEY and CDR2 SVGAGI. The V end was cut by 6 bases, the J end by 3 bases, with 12 bases between. The CDR3 consists of 13 residues. Here the CDR3 DNA reads TGTGCCAGCAGCCACCGGGACGGCTACGAGCAGTACTTC. Translated, it gives CASSHRDGYEQYF.

The gene calls are TRBV10-2 and TRBJ2-7; 8 nucleotides align to TRBD2. The CDR3 has 12 residues. Per the germline V gene, CDR1 is WSHSY and CDR2 is SAAADI. Losses at the gene ends were 5 bases for V and 6 bases for J; bases not matched to a gene: 3. The CDR3 region is CASSRLAPEQYF. The DNA for the CDR3 is TGCGCCAGCAGTAGACTAGCGCCCGAGCAGTACTTC.

This chain uses TRBV2 with TRBJ2-3; 12 bases fit TRBD2. CDR3 length: 16 residues. The V segment lost 5 bases and the J segment 1 base; nucleotides outside the gene matches: 4. Germline CDR1 SNHLY, CDR2 FYNNEI. The CDR3 region is CASSFRLAGGTDTQYF. DNA for the CDR3: TGTGCCAGCAGTTTCAGACTAGCGGGGGGCACAGATACGCAGTATTTT.

This sequence joins TRBV9 and TRBJ2-1, with D maybe TRBD2 (6 bases). The CDR3 covers 15 residues. Germline V gene lookup returns CDR1 SGDLS and CDR2 YYNGEE. V gave up 3 bases and J gave up 0 bases, with 10 bases separating them. For the CDR3, the DNA is TGTGCCAGCAGCGCTAGCGATTACTCCTACAATGAGCAGTTCTTC. This gives the protein CASSASDYSYNEQFF.

This clone was observed a few times. The gene calls are TRBV7-9 and TRBJ1-4; D is undetermined. Germline-derived CDR1 and CDR2 are SEHNR and FQNEAQ (reference sequence). V was clipped by 3 bases and J by 7 bases, with 12 bases between them. CDR3 length equals 14 residues. The CDR3 region is CASSFGLAGEKLFF. CDR3 DNA: TGTGCCAGCAGCTTCGGACTTGCGGGTGAAAAACTGTTTTTT.

About this clone: An end of the junction does not agree with germline; a read error may underlie this. The chain is built from TRBV19 and TRBJ1-3; no clear D gene. In germline, CDR1 is LNHDA, CDR2 SQIVND (reference sequence). The CDR3 sequence is 14 residues long. In nucleotides, the CDR3 is TGTGCCAGTACTTGGACCCTAGCTGGCAACACCATATATTTT. Translation: CASTWTLAGNTIYF.

The genes are TRBV19 and TRBJ1-2; D gene uncertain. Germline values: CDR1 LNHDA, CDR2 SQIVND (reference sequence). V was pared by 5 bases and J by 2 bases, with 12 bases between. The length of the CDR3 is 14 residues. CDR3 in DNA: TGTGCCAGTAGTTGGAGGGAGCCAAACTATGGCTACACCTTC. Protein product: CASSWREPNYGYTF.

The chain couples TRBV6-5 to TRBJ2-3; tentatively, D is TRBD2 (5 bases). CDR1 is MNHEY and CDR2 is SVGAGI in the germline V gene. The CDR3 has 14 residues. Trimming removed 5 bases at V and 2 bases at J, with 11 bases between. This chain's CDR3 is CASSEGRDTDTQYF. The CDR3 bases are TGTGCCAGCAGTGAGGGAAGAGACACAGATACGCAGTATTTT.

This clone was detected a few times. The chain recombines TRBV7-2 with TRBJ2-3; TRBD1 is a possible D gene (5 bases). Deletions cut 1 base from V and 3 bases from J, with 8 bases between. Germline values: CDR1 SGHTA, CDR2 FQGNSA. The CDR3 is 14 residues long. The CDR3 loop is CASSLETATDTQYF. The CDR3, as DNA: TGTGCCAGCAGCTTAGAGACAGCAACAGATACGCAGTATTTT.